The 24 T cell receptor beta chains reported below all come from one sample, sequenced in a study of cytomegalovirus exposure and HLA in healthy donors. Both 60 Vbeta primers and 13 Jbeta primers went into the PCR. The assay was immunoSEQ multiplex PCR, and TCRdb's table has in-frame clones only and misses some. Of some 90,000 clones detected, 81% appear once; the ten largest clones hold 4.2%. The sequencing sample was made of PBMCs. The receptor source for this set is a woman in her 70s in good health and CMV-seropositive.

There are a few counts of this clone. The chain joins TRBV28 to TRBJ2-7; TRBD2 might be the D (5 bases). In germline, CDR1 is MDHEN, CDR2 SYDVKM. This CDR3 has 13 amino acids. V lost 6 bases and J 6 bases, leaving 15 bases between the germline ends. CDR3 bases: TGTGCCAGCAGCCCGACCGTTGCGGGCGAGCAGTACTTC. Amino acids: CASSPTVAGEQYF.

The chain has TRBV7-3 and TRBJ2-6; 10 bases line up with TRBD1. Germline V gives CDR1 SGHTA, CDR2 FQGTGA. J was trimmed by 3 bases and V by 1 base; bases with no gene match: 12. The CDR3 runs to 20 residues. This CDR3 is CASSLKSSGQGFVGANVLTF. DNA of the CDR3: TGTGCCAGCAGCTTAAAATCTTCGGGACAGGGGTTCGTTGGGGCCAACGTCCTGACTTTC.

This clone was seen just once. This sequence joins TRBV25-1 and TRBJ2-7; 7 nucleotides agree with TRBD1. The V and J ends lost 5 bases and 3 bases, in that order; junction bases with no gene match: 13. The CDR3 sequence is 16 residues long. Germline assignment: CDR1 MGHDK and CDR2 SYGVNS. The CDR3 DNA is TGTGCCAGCAGTCCGACGACAGGGACGTCATACTACGAGCAGTACTTC. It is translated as CASSPTTGTSYYEQYF.

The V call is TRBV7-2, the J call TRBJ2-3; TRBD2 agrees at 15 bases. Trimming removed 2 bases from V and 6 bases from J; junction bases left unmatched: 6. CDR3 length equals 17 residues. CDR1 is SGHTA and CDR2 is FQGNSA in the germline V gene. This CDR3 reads CASSLLGTSGRPDTQYF. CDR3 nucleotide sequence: TGTGCCAGCAGCTTACTCGGGACTAGCGGGAGGCCGGATACGCAGTATTTT.

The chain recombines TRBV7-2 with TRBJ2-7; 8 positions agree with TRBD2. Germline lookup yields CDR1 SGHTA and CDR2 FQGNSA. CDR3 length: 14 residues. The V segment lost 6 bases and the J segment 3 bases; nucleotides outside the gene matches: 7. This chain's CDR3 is CASRPSGRDYEQYF. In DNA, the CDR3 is TGTGCCAGCAGACCAAGCGGGAGAGACTACGAGCAGTACTTC.

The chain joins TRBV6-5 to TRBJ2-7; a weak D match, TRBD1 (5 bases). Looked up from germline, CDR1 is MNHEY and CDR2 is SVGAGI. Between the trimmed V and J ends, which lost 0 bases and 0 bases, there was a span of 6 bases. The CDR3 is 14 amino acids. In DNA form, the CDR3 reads TGTGCCAGCAGTTACTCAGACAGCTCCTACGAGCAGTACTTC. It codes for CASSYSDSSYEQYF.

The CDR3, as DNA: TGTGCCAGCAGTTACTCCAGGGGGCAGGAGCAGTACTTC. Translating it yields CASSYSRGQEQYF. The J gene is TRBJ2-7, the V gene TRBV6-6; 8 nucleotides line up with TRBD1. There are 13 residues in the CDR3. The germline V gene has CDR1 MNHNY and CDR2 SVGAGI (reference sequence). Germline trimming cut 0 bases from V and 7 bases from J; bases unmatched to any gene: 2.

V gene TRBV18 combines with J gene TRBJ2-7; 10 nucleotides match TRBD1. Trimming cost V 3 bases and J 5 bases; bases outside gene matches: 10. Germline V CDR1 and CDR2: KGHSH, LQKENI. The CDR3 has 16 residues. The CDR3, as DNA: TGTGCCAGCTCACCGGGAGGGACAGGGGTTTCCAACGAGCAGTACTTC. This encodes CASSPGGTGVSNEQYF.

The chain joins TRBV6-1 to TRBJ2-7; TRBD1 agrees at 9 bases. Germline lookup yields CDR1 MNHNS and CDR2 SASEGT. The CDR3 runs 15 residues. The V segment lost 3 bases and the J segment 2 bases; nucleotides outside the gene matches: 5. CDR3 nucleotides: TGTGCCAGCAGTGAGGCCGGGACAGGGCCCTACGAGCAGTACTTC. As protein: CASSEAGTGPYEQYF.

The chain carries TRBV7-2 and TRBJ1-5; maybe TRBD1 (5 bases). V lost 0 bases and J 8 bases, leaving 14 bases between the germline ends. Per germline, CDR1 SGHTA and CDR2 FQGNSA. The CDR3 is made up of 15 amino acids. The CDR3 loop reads CASSLARAGREPQHF. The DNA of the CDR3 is TGTGCCAGCAGCTTAGCAAGGGCAGGGAGGGAGCCCCAGCATTTT.

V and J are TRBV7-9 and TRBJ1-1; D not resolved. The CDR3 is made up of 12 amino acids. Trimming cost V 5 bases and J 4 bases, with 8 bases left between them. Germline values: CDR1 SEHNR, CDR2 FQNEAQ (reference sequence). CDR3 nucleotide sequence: TGTGCCAGCAGCCCAGACTCCACTGAAGCTTTCTTT. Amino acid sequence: CASSPDSTEAFF.

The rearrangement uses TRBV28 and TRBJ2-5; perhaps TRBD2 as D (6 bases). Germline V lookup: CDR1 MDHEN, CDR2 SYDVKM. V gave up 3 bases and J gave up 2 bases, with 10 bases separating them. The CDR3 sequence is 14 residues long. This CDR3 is CASSFLRGQETQYF. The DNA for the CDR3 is TGTGCCAGCAGTTTCCTTCGGGGGCAAGAGACCCAGTACTTC.

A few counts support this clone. The CDR3 nucleotides read TGTGCCAGCAGCTTGGGCAGGGCTTTCTCCGGAGGCTACACCTTC. As protein: CASSLGRAFSGGYTF. The rearrangement links TRBV5-6 to TRBJ1-2, with a possible D match to TRBD1 (5 bases). CDR1 SGHDT and CDR2 YYEEEE come from the germline V gene. The V end was cut by 0 bases, the J end by 8 bases, with 17 bases between. This CDR3 comprises 15 residues.

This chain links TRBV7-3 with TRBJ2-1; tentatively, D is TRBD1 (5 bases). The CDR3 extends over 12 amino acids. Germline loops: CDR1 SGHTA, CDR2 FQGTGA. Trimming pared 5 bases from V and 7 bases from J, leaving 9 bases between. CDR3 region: CASSLGRNEQFF. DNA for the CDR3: TGTGCCAGCAGCCTGGGGCGAAATGAGCAGTTCTTC.

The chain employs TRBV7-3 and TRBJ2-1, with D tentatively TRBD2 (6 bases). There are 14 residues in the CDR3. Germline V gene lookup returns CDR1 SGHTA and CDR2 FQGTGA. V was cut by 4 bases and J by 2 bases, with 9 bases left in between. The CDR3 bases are TGTGCCAGCAGCTCGGGGGAGCCCTACAATGAGCAGTTCTTC. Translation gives CASSSGEPYNEQFF. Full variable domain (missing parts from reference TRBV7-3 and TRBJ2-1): GAGVSQTPSNKVTEKGKYVELRCDPISGHTALYWYRQSLGQGPEFLIYFQGTGAADDSGLPNDRFFAVRPEGSVSTLKIQRTERGDSAVYLCASSSGEPYNEQFFGPGTRLTVL.

This CDR3 reads CASSLAGTSVSDTQYF. The CDR3, as DNA: TGCGCCAGCAGCTTGGCCGGGACTAGCGTGTCAGATACGCAGTATTTT. The V call is TRBV5-1, the J call TRBJ2-3, with 10 bases aligning to TRBD2. CDR1 and CDR2 from the germline V gene are SGHRS and YFSETQ. The CDR3 is 16 residues long. J lost 4 bases, V lost 0 bases, and 5 bases had no gene match.

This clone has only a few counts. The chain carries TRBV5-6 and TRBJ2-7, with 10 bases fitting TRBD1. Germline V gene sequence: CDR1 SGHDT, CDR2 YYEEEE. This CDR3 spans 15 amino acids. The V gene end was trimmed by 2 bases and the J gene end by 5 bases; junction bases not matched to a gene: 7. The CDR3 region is CASSFPGQGWNEQYF. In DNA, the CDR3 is TGTGCCAGCAGCTTTCCGGGACAGGGGTGGAACGAGCAGTACTTC. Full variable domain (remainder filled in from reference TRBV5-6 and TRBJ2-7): DAGVTQSPTHLIKTRGQQVTLRCSPKSGHDTVSWYQQALGQGPQFIFQYYEEEERQRGNFPDRFSGHQFPNYSSELNVNALLLGDSALYLCASSFPGQGWNEQYFGPGTRLTVT.

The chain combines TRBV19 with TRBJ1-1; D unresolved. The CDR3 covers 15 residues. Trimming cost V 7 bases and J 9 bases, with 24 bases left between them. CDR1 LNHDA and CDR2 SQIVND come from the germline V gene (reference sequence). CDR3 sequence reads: CASTSRDPGNPKAFF. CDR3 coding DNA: TGTGCCAGTACCTCCCGGGATCCGGGAAACCCTAAAGCTTTCTTT.

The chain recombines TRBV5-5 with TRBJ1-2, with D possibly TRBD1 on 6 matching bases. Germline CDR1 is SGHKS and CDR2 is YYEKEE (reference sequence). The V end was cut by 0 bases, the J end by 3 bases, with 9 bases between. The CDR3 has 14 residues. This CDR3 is CASSLDRADYGYTF. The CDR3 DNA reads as TGTGCCAGCAGCTTGGACAGGGCAGACTATGGCTACACCTTC.

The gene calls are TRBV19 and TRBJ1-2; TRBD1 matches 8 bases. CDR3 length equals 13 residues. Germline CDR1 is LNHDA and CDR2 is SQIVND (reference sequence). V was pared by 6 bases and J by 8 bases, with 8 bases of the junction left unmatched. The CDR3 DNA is TGTGCCAGTAGATCGGACAGGGTCGGGGGCTACACCTTC. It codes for CASRSDRVGGYTF.

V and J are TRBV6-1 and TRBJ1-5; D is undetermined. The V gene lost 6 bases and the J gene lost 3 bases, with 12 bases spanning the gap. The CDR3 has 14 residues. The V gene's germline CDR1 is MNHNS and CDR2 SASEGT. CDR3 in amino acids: CASRVREINQPQHF. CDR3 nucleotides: TGTGCCAGCAGGGTCCGGGAGATCAATCAGCCCCAGCATTTT.

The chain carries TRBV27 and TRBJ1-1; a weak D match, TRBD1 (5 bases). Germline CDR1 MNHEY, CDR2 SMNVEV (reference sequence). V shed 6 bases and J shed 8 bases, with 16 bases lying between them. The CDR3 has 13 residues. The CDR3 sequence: CASSQRGGGEAFF. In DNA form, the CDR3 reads TGTGCCAGCAGCCAGAGGGGCGGAGGGGAAGCTTTCTTT.

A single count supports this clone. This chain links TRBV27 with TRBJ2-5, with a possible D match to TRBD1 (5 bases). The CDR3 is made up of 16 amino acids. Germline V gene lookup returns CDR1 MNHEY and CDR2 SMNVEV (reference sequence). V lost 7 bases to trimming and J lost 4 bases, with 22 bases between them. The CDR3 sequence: CASTPRAGIYGETQYF. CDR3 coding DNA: TGTGCCAGCACCCCCAGGGCAGGGATTTACGGAGAGACCCAGTACTTC.

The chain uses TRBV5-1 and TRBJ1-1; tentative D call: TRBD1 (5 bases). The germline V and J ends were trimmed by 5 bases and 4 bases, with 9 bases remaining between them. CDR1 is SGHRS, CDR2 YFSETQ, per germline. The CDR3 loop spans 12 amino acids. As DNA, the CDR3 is TGCGCCAGCAGGAGCGGGACCACTGAAGCTTTCTTT. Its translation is CASRSGTTEAFF.